The 10 T cell receptor beta chains below all came from one sample that was sequenced in a study of regulatory T cells in long-lasting Graves disease. Time point noted: newly diagnosed GD, antithyroid drugs for less than 3 months. The TCR library was made from RNA extracted from PBMCs. iRepertoire HTBI primers and Arm-PCR of CDR3 regions built TCR beta libraries. TCRdb reanalysed the multiplex PCR reads using MiXCR and keeps one entry per CDR3 protein. The repertoire has 390,000 or so distinct CDR3 sequences, approximately 12% of them found once; the top ten carry 18%. The sample was also linked to a second study, of T cells in Graves' hyperthyroidism and ophthalmopathy.

Sequenced here: peripheral blood mononuclear cells (PBMCs), sampled at new diagnosis, from a patient treated with antithyroid drugs. These receptors all come from a woman between 18 and 29 years old with Graves disease.

The DNA of the CDR3 is TGTGCCAGCAGTTTACGGCGGGTGAGTTACAATGAGCAGTTCTTC. This codes for CASSLRRVSYNEQFF. The J gene is TRBJ2-1, the V gene TRBV28; weak D call: TRBD2 (5 bases). The V end lost 2 bases, the J end lost 4 bases, and 12 bases lay between the germline ends. Per germline, CDR1 MDHEN and CDR2 SYDVKM. There are 15 residues in the CDR3.

This clonotype was counted ten times or more. The chain carries TRBV7-6 and TRBJ2-3; perhaps D is TRBD1 or TRBD2 (5 bases each). V lost 3 bases and J lost 3, with 13 bases in between. Per the germline V gene, CDR1 is SGHVS and CDR2 is FNYEAQ. The CDR3 has 15 amino acids. The CDR3 region is CASSFTLGVTDTQYF. CDR3 DNA: TGTGCCAGCAGCTTCACCCTGGGGGTAACAGATACGCAGTATTTT.

V usage is TRBV9 and J usage is TRBJ1-2; tentatively, D is TRBD1 (6 bases). CDR1 SGDLS and CDR2 YYNGEE come from the germline V gene. The CDR3 totals 14 residues. Trimming took 3 bases from V and 7 from J, leaving 16 bases between them. In nucleotides, the CDR3 is TGTGCCAGCAGCGCCGACAGGATCTTCGGTGGCTACACCTTC. This codes for CASSADRIFGGYTF.

This clonotype was seen repeatedly, ten times or more. This rearrangement joins TRBV6-9 to TRBJ2-1, with 7 bases aligning to TRBD2. V shed 3 bases, J shed 4 bases, and the junction held 9 bases outside the gene matches. This CDR3 has 16 residues. Looked up from germline, CDR1 is MNHGY and CDR2 is SVAAGI. CDR3 sequence reads: CASSYSLASGYNEQFF. CDR3 in DNA: TGTGCCAGCAGTTACTCACTGGCTAGCGGATACAATGAGCAGTTCTTC.

This clonotype showed up many times. This chain links TRBV7-6 with TRBJ1-1; D is perhaps TRBD1 (5 bases). V was pared by 5 bases and J by 5 bases, with 9 bases between. CDR1 and CDR2 (germline): SGHVS, FNYEAQ. The CDR3 contains 12 residues. CDR3: CASSHGGTEAFF. The CDR3 DNA is TGTGCCAGCAGCCACGGGGGGACTGAAGCTTTCTTT.

This clonotype has a count of ten or more. CDR3 DNA: TGCAGTGCTAGAGATGACTTAAACTATGGCTACACCTTC. This translates into CSARDDLNYGYTF. The chain employs TRBV20-1 and TRBJ1-2; no clear D gene. V was shortened by 0 bases and J by 2 bases, with 7 bases between the two germline ends. The CDR3 length is 13 residues. Germline V lookup: CDR1 DFQATT, CDR2 SNEGSKA (reference sequence).

This clonotype was observed many times. The chain has TRBV7-2 and TRBJ2-3; D gene unclear. Germline assignment: CDR1 SGHTA and CDR2 FQGNSA. This CDR3 comprises 16 residues. V was shortened by 1 base and J by 0 bases, with 11 bases between the two germline ends. The CDR3 DNA reads TGTGCCAGCAGCTTAGTATTTGCCCATAGCACAGATACGCAGTATTTT. It encodes CASSLVFAHSTDTQYF.

This clonotype was counted between two and nine times. V is TRBV7-9 and J is TRBJ1-2; no clear D. This CDR3 has 12 residues. Trimming left V 0 bases short and J 7 bases short, with 6 bases between. CDR1 SEHNR and CDR2 FQNEAQ come from the germline V gene (reference sequence). As DNA, the CDR3 is TGTGCCAGCAGCTTAGCGACCACTGGCTACACCTTC. Amino acids: CASSLATTGYTF.

The rearrangement uses TRBV19 and TRBJ2-1; possibly TRBD1 or TRBD2 for D (6 bases each). Germline values: CDR1 LNHDA, CDR2 SQIVND (reference sequence). There are 17 residues in the CDR3. V lost 7 bases and J lost 3, with 22 bases in between. The CDR3 loop reads CASIDSRGPVSYNEQFF. CDR3 DNA: TGTGCCAGTATCGATAGCCGGGGGCCAGTTAGCTACAATGAGCAGTTCTTC.

This clonotype appeared many times. The chain recombines TRBV6-1 with TRBJ1-4; 8 bases align to TRBD1. Germline loops: CDR1 MNHNS, CDR2 SASEGT. The CDR3 runs to 14 residues. V shed 7 bases and J 5 bases; nucleotides not matched to a gene: 6. CDR3 residues: CASNPQGANEKLFF. The CDR3 DNA reads TGTGCCAGCAACCCCCAGGGGGCAAATGAAAAACTGTTTTTT.